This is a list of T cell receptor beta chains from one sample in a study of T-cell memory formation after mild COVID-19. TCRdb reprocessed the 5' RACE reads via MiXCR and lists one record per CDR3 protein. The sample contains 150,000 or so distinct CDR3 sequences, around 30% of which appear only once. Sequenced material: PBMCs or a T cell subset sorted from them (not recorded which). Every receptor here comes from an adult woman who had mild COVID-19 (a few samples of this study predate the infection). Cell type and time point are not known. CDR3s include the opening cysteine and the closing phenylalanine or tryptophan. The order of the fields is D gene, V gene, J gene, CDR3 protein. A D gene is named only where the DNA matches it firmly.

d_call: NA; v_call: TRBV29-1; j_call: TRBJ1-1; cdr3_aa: CSVDRGSSPTEAFF
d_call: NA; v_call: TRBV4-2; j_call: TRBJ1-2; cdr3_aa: CASSQGESGHGYTF
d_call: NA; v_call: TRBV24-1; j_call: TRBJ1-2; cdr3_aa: CATSDGVSEVGYGYTF
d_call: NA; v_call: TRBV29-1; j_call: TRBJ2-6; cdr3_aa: CSVAVGAGVSGANVLTF
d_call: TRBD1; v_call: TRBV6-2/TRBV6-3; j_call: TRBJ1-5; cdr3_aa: CASSSIQTGGPNQPQHF
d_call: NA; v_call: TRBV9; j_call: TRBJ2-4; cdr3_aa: CASSAEGQGNIQYF
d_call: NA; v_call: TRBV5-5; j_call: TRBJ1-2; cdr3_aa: CASSLWGEVDGYTF
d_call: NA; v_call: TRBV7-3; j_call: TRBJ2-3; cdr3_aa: CASSLPPSGAQYF
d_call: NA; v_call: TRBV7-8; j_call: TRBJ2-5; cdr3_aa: CASSLAGGTQYF
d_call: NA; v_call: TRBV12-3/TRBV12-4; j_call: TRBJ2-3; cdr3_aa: CASSLLTGDTQYF
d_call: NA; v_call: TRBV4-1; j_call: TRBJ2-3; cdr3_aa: CASSQEIVPSTDTQYF
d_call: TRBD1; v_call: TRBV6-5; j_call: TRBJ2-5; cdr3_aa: CASAGTGLSSYQETQYF
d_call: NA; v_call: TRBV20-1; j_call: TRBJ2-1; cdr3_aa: CSAVEAAVNEQFF
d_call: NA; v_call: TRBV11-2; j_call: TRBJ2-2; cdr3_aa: CASSPEVAVSAGELFF
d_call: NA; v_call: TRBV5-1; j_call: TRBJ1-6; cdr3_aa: CASGPSGGASPLHF
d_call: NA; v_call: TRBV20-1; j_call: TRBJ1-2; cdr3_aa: CSARVRDGYTF
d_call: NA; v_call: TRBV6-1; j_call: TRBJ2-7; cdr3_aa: CASSEAPPPLGYEQYF
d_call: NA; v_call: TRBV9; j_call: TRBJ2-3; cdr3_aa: CASSVNSGQDTQYF
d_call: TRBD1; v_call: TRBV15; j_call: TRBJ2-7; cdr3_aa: CATSRQRGQSYEQYF
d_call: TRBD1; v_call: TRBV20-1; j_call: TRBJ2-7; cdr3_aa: CSARTGEIEQYF
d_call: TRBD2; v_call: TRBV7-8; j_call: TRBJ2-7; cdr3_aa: CASSPGTSGGAVYEQYF
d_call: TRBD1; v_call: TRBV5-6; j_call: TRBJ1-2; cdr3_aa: CASSLTDRASYGYTF
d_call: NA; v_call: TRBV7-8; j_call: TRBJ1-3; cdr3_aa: CASSFGNTIYF
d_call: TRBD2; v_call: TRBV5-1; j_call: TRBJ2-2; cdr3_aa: CASSLATSGSGTGELFF
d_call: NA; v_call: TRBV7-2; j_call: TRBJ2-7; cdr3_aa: CASSLEVSSYEQYF
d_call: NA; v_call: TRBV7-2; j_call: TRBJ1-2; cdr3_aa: CASSSPALGYTF
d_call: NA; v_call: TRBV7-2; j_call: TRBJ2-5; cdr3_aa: CASSLYGVPQETQYF
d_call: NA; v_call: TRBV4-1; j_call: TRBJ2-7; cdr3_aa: CASSQEDSYYEQYF
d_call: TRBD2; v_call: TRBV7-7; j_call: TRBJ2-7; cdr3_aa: CASSEGSSGSYEQYF
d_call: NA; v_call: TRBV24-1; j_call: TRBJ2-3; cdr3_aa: CATSASTVTDTQYF
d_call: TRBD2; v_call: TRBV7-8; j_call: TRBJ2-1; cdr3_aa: CASSLRPTSGSVNEQFF
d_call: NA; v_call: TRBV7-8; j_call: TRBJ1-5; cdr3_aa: CASSSSGAHMGNQPQHF
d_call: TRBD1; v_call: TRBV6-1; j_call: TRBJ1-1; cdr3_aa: CASSEGRTGFGVNTEAFF
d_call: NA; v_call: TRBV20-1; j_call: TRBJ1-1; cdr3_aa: CSAKAAGKVTEAFF
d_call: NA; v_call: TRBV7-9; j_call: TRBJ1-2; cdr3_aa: CASSTPLDNYGYTF
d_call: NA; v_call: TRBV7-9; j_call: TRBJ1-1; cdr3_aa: CASSTRQDRNTEAFF
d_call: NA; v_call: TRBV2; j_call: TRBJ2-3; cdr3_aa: CASTTRGYTDTQYF
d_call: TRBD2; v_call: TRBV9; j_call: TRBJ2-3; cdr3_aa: CASSVAGGATDTQYF
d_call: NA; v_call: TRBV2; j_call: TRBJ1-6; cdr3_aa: CASSPDVNSPLHF
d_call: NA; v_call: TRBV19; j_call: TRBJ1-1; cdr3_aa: CASTNPAAGRQAFF
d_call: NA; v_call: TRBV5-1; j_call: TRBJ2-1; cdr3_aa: CASSAQGQHEQFF